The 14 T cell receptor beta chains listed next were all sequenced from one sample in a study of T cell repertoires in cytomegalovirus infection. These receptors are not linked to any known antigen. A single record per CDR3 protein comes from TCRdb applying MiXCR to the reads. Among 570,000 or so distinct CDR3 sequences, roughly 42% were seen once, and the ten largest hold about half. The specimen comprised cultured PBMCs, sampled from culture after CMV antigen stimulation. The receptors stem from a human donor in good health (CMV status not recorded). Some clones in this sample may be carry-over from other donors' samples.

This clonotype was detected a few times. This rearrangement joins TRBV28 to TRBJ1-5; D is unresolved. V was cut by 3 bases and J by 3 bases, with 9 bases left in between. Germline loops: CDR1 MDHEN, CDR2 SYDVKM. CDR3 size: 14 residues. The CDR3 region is CASSFRGPNQPQHF. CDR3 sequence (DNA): TGTGCCAGCAGTTTCCGGGGTCCCAATCAGCCCCAGCATTTT.

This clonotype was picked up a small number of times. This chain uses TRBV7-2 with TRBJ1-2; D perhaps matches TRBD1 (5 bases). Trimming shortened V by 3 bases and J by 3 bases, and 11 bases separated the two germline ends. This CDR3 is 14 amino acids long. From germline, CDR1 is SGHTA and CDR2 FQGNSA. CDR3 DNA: TGTGCCAGCAGCTTGGGACGTACCCACTATGGCTACACCTTC. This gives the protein CASSLGRTHYGYTF.

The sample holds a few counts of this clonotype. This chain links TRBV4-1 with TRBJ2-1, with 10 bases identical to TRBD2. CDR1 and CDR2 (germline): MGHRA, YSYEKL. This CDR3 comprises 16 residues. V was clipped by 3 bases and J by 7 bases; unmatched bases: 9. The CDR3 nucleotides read TGCGCCAGCAGCCACCCAAGCGGGGGGGTGTGGAATGAGCAGTTCTTC. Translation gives CASSHPSGGVWNEQFF.

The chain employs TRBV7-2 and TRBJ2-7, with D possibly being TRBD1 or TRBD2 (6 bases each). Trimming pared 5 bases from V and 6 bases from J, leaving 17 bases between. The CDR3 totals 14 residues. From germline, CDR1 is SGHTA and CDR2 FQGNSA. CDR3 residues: CASSPEGGIGEQYF. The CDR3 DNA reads TGTGCCAGCAGCCCCGAGGGGGGAATAGGCGAGCAGTACTTC.

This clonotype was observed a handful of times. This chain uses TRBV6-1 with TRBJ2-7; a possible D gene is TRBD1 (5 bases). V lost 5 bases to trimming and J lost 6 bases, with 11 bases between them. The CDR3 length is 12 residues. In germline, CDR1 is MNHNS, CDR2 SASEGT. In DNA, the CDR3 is TGTGCCAGCAGTTTCAGGGTCGGCGAGCAGTACTTC. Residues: CASSFRVGEQYF.

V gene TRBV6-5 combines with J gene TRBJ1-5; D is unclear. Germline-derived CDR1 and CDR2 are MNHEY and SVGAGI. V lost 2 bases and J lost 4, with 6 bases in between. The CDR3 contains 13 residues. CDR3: CASSYRQNQPQHF. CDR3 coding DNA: TGTGCCAGCAGTTACCGGCAAAATCAGCCCCAGCATTTT.

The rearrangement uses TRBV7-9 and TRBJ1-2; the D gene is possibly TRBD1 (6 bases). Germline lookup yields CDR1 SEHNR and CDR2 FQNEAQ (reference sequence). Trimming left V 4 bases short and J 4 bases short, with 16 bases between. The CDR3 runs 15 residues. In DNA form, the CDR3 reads TGTGCCAGCAGCTCCGGACAGCAGAGAGGCTATGGCTACACCTTC. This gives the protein CASSSGQQRGYGYTF.

CDR3: CASSLKAMNTEAFF. Here the CDR3 DNA reads TGTGCCAGCAGCTTAAAGGCCATGAACACTGAAGCTTTCTTT. The chain couples TRBV5-5 to TRBJ1-1, with unresolved D. The CDR3 runs to 14 residues. Trimming shortened V by 2 bases and J by 0 bases, and 8 bases separated the two germline ends. Germline-derived CDR1 and CDR2 are SGHKS and YYEKEE (reference sequence).

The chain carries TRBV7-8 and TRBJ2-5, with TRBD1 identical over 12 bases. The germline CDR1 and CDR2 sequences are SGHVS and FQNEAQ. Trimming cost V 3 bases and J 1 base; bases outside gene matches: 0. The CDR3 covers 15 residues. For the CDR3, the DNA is TGTGCCAGCAGCTTGGGACAGGGGGCCCAAGAGACCCAGTACTTC. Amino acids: CASSLGQGAQETQYF.

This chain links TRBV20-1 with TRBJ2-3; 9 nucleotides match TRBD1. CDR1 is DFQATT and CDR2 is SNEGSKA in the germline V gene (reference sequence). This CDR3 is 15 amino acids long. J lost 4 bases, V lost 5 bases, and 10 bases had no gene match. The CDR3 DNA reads TGCAGTGCTCACCGGAGGGGACAGGGCCCAGATACGCAGTATTTT. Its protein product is CSAHRRGQGPDTQYF.

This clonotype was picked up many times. The DNA for the CDR3 is TGTGCCAGCAGCCCCCGGGGGGTCGGGTCCTATAATTCACCCCTCCACTTT. Translation gives CASSPRGVGSYNSPLHF. The chain combines TRBV7-2 with TRBJ1-6; D is perhaps TRBD1 (5 bases). The germline V gene encodes CDR1 SGHTA and CDR2 FQGNSA. Between the trimmed V and J ends, which lost 5 bases and 1 base, there was a span of 15 bases. The CDR3 runs to 17 residues.

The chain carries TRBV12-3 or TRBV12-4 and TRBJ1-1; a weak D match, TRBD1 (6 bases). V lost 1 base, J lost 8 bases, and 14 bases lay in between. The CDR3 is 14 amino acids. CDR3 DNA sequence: TGTGCCAGCAGTTTAGGTGGATGGGGGGCCGAAGCTTTCTTT. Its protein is CASSLGGWGAEAFF.

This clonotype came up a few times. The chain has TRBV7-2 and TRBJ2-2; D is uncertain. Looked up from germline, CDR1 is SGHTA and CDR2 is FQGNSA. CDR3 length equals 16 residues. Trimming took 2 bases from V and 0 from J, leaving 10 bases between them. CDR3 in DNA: TGTGCCAGCAGCTTAATCGGAGCGTCGAACACCGGGGAGCTGTTTTTT. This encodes CASSLIGASNTGELFF.

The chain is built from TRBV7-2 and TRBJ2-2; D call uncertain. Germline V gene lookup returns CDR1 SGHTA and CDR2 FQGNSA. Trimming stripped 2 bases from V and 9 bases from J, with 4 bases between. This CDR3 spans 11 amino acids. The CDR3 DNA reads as TGTGCCAGCAGCTTAATTAGGGAGCTGTTTTTT. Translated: CASSLIRELFF.